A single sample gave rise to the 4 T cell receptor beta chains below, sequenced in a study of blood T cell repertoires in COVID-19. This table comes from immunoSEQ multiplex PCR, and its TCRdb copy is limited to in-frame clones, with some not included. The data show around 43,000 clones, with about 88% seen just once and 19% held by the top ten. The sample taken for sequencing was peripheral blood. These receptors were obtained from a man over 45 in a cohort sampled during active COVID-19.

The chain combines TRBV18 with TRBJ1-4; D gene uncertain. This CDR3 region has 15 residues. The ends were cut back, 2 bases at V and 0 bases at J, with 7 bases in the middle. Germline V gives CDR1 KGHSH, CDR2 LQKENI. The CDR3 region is CASSPVIATNEKLFF. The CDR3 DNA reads TGTGCCAGCTCACCAGTCATAGCAACTAATGAAAAACTGTTTTTT.

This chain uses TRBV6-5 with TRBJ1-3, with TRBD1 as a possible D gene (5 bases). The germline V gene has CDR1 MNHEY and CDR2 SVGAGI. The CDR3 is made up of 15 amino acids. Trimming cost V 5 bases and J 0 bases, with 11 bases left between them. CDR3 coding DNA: TGTGCCAGCAGTAAACAGGAAACCTCTGGAAACACCATATATTTT. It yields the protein CASSKQETSGNTIYF.

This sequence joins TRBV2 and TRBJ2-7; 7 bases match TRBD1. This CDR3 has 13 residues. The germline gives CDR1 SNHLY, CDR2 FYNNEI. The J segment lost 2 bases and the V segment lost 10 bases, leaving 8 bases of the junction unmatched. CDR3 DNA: TGTGCCATCCGACAGGGCGCAGCCTACGAGCAGTACTTC. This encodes CAIRQGAAYEQYF.

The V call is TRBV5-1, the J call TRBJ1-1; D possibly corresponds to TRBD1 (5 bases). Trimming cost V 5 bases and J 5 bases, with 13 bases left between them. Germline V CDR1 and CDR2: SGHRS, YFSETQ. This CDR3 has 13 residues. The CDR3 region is CASSWDGGTEAFF. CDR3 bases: TGCGCCAGCAGTTGGGACGGGGGGACTGAAGCTTTCTTT. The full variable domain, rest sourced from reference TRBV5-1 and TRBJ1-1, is KAGVTQTPRYLIKTRGQQVTLSCSPISGHRSVSWYQQTPGQGLQFLFEYFSETQRNKGNFPGRFSGRQFSNSRSEMNVSTLELGDSALYLCASSWDGGTEAFFGQGTRLTVV.